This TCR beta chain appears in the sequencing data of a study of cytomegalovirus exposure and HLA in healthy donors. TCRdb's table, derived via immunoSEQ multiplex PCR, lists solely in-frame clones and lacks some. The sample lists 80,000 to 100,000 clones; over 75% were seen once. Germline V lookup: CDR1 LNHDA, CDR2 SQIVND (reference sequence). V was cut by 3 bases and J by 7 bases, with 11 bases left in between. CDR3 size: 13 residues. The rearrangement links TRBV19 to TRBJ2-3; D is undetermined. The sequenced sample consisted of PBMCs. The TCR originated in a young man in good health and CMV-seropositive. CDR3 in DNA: TGTGCCAGTAGTATCGATCAAGAGTATACGCAGTATTTT. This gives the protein CASSIDQEYTQYF.